The 14 T cell receptor beta chains in this list originate from one sample, sequenced in a study of cytomegalovirus exposure and HLA in healthy donors. A multiplex PCR was run with 60 Vbeta primers and 13 Jbeta primers. Repertoires were generated with immunoSEQ multiplex PCR, while TCRdb's copy carries only in-frame clones and drops some. The sample shows more than 100,000 clones, 65% to 85% of them seen only once. Sequences were obtained from PBMCs. Receptors were obtained from a man aged 50-60 years in good health and CMV-seronegative.

The chain combines TRBV5-1 with TRBJ2-1, with D maybe TRBD2 (6 bases). Germline lookup yields CDR1 SGHRS and CDR2 YFSETQ. The V end was cut by 0 bases, the J end by 1 base, with 11 bases between. CDR3 length: 16 residues. CDR3 nucleotides: TGCGCCAGCAGCTTGGGGTTAGGAGGGTCCTACAATGAGCAGTTCTTC. This codes for CASSLGLGGSYNEQFF.

The chain joins TRBV5-4 to TRBJ1-6; D not resolved. Deletions cut 3 bases from V and 7 bases from J, with 14 bases between. The length of the CDR3 is 15 residues. CDR1 SGHNT and CDR2 YYREEE come from the germline V gene (reference sequence). The CDR3 reads CASSSRGERNSPLHF. DNA of the CDR3: TGTGCCAGCAGCTCCCGCGGGGAGAGGAATTCACCCCTCCACTTT.

The chain links TRBV19 to TRBJ2-1; 9 bases match TRBD1. The V and J ends lost 8 bases and 4 bases, in that order; junction bases with no gene match: 6. Germline lookup yields CDR1 LNHDA and CDR2 SQIVND (reference sequence). This CDR3 region has 14 residues. Written as DNA, the CDR3 is TGTGCCAGTCAGGACAGGGGTCCATACAATGAGCAGTTCTTC. Its protein is CASQDRGPYNEQFF.

The chain employs TRBV29-1 and TRBJ2-1; 7 bases match TRBD2. The CDR3 has 12 residues. The germline CDR1 and CDR2 sequences are SQVTM and ANQGSEA. V shed 5 bases and J 8 bases; nucleotides not matched to a gene: 6. CDR3 loop: CSVLASGDEQFF. The CDR3 DNA follows: TGCAGCGTTCTGGCTAGCGGAGATGAGCAGTTCTTC.

This clone was recorded only once. The chain couples TRBV6-5 to TRBJ2-7; TRBD2 aligns across 7 bases. V shed 0 bases, J shed 0 bases, and the junction held 5 bases outside the gene matches. Germline V lookup: CDR1 MNHEY, CDR2 SVGAGI. The CDR3 runs 16 residues. The chain's CDR3 is CASSYSSGVVSYEQYF. The CDR3 DNA reads TGTGCCAGCAGTTACTCGAGCGGGGTCGTCTCCTACGAGCAGTACTTC.

The V and J genes are TRBV7-9 and TRBJ1-1, with D maybe TRBD1 (6 bases). V lost 6 bases to trimming and J lost 4 bases, with 15 bases between them. Germline CDR1 reads SEHNR; CDR2 reads FQNEAQ (reference sequence). The CDR3 contains 14 residues. The CDR3 nucleotides read TGTGCCAGCAGGCGTTACAGGGATGTCACTGAAGCTTTCTTT. Translated: CASRRYRDVTEAFF.

The table lists this clone with a few counts. The junction and the germline gene differ at one end; a read error may be behind it. The gene calls are TRBV6-6 and TRBJ2-6; possibly TRBD1 for D (5 bases). CDR3 length: 15 amino acids. From germline, CDR1 is MNHNY and CDR2 SVGAGI (reference sequence). This chain's CDR3 is CASSYELSGANVLPF. CDR3 DNA: TGTGCCAGCAGTTACGAGCTTTCTGGGGCCAACGTCCTGCCTTTC.

The rearrangement joins TRBV27 to TRBJ2-7, with 14 nucleotides matching TRBD2. With 4 bases clipped from V and 3 bases from J, the junction kept 2 bases outside the gene matches. Germline V gene sequence: CDR1 MNHEY, CDR2 SMNVEV (reference sequence). The CDR3 runs to 15 residues. In DNA, the CDR3 is TGTGCCAGCAGTTGGGGACTAGCGGGAGACTACGAGCAGTACTTC. It specifies CASSWGLAGDYEQYF.

The rearrangement uses TRBV4-2 and TRBJ2-7, with D maybe TRBD2 (5 bases). Trimming removed 0 bases at V and 5 bases at J, with 14 bases between. The CDR3 extends over 15 amino acids. The germline V gene has CDR1 LGHNA and CDR2 YNFKEQ. This chain's CDR3 is CASSQDLGESHEQYF. For the CDR3, the DNA is TGTGCCAGCAGCCAAGATCTTGGGGAGTCCCACGAGCAGTACTTC.

The chain's CDR3 is CASRLLTSRGGYF. Written as DNA, the CDR3 is TGTGCCAGCAGATTGCTGACTAGCCGGGGGGGGTATTTT. The chain uses TRBV2 and TRBJ2-3, with 8 bases aligning to TRBD2. In germline, CDR1 is SNHLY, CDR2 FYNNEI. Trimming removed 6 bases from V and 14 bases from J; junction bases left unmatched: 13. This CDR3 has 13 amino acids.

V is TRBV5-4 and J is TRBJ1-1; no firm D call. The germline gives CDR1 SGHNT, CDR2 YYREEE (reference sequence). Trimming stripped 6 bases from V and 7 bases from J, with 10 bases between. The CDR3 is 11 residues long. The CDR3 bases are TGTGCCAGCAACCGGGAAGGTGAAGCTTTCTTT. This encodes CASNREGEAFF.

The rearrangement uses TRBV4-2 and TRBJ2-7; tentative D call: TRBD1 (5 bases). Trimming shortened V by 1 base and J by 2 bases, and 15 bases separated the two germline ends. Germline CDR1 is LGHNA and CDR2 is YNFKEQ. The CDR3 consists of 16 residues. CDR3 loop: CASSQAASRAAYEQYF. The DNA of the CDR3 is TGTGCCAGCAGCCAAGCGGCCAGCAGGGCAGCCTACGAGCAGTACTTC.

The chain is built from TRBV6-1 and TRBJ2-6, with no clear D. V gave up 6 bases and J gave up 0 bases, with 9 bases separating them. The CDR3 extends over 15 amino acids. Per germline, CDR1 MNHNS and CDR2 SASEGT. The CDR3, as DNA: TGTGCCAGCAGGCTGGGCAGCTCTGGGGCCAACGTCCTGACTTTC. Translated: CASRLGSSGANVLTF.

The chain joins TRBV6-1 to TRBJ1-2; 7 bases agree with TRBD1. The V gene's germline CDR1 is MNHNS and CDR2 SASEGT. Trimming took 2 bases from V and 4 from J; bases not matched to a gene: 4. The CDR3 is 14 residues long. CDR3 sequence: CASSEPGQSYGYTF. The DNA for the CDR3 is TGTGCCAGCAGTGAACCGGGACAGAGCTATGGCTACACCTTC.